Reported below is one T cell receptor beta chain. The iRepertoire nested amplicon-rescue multiplex PCR amplified TCR alpha and beta CDR3s from RNA. TCRdb redid the calling of the multiplex PCR reads with MiXCR, one entry per CDR3 protein. The sample includes about 410,000 distinct CDR3 sequences, more than 35% seen only once; the top ten take around 12%. The germline gives CDR1 SGHTA, CDR2 FQGNSA. Trimming pared 0 bases from V and 6 bases from J, leaving 18 bases between. This CDR3 is 16 amino acids long. The sample originates from a study of glioma-infiltrating T cells. The source of this sequence is a human donor with low-grade glioma or glioblastoma, undergoing nonglioma brain surgery, or in good health (not recorded which). V usage is TRBV7-2 and J usage is TRBJ2-7, with a possible D match to TRBD2 (5 bases). The specimen was glioma tissue, nonneoplastic brain tissue, or PBMCs (not recorded which). CDR3 residues: CASSLALAGKWSEQYF. For the CDR3, the DNA is TGTGCCAGCAGCTTAGCGCTAGCCGGGAAGTGGTCCGAGCAGTACTTC.